These 14 T cell receptor beta chains share one sample of origin, sequenced in a study of spatial heterogeneity in lung cancer. MiXCR, run by TCRdb on the 5' RACE reads, gives a single entry per CDR3 protein. Among 5,100 or so distinct CDR3 sequences listed, around 3.9% were seen once. No antigen is known for these receptors. Study-wide points: Higher tumor mutation counts went along with higher counts of expanded intratumoral alpha and beta TCRs.

The time point: sample taken at primary tumor resection. The starting material was lung tumor tissue, obtained at surgery. The receptors originated from a female donor with early-stage non-small cell lung cancer.

By its share, this clonotype is medium-sized. This chain links TRBV28 with TRBJ1-1; D ambiguous. V lost 2 bases, J lost 2 bases, and 12 bases lay in between. Germline values: CDR1 MDHEN, CDR2 SYDVKM. CDR3 length: 15 residues. The CDR3 loop is CASSLIGTPNTEAFF. Here the CDR3 DNA reads TGTGCCAGCAGTTTAATTGGCACCCCCAACACTGAAGCTTTCTTT.

This clonotype was seen at least ten times. This rearrangement joins TRBV4-2 to TRBJ2-7, with 7 positions matching TRBD1. J was trimmed by 3 bases and V by 3 bases; bases with no gene match: 5. Germline CDR1 LGHNA, CDR2 YNFKEQ. This CDR3 has 14 amino acids. CDR3 residues: CASSQGTALYEQYF. CDR3 DNA: TGTGCCAGCAGCCAGGGGACAGCACTCTACGAGCAGTACTTC.

Worth noting for this clonotype: A junction end diverges from the germline sequence, so it may reflect a read error. The CDR3 coding sequence is TGTGCCAGCAGCCCCTACGCCGACAGGGACAGGGGCTACAACTTC. Translated, it gives CASSPYADRDRGYNF. This chain connects TRBV5-4 to TRBJ1-2, with 10 bases fitting TRBD1. The germline gives CDR1 SGHNT, CDR2 YYREEE (reference sequence). This CDR3 spans 15 amino acids.

This clonotype was found many times. The V call is TRBV7-3, the J call TRBJ2-2, with 9 nucleotides matching TRBD2. After removal of 5 bases from V and 0 bases from J, the junction contained 16 bases not matched to a gene. The CDR3 length is 20 residues. Germline CDR1 SGHTA, CDR2 FQGTGA. In DNA form, the CDR3 reads TGTGCCAGCAGCCTTTTGCGCTTGGAGCGGGGGGCCTCGAACACCGGGGAGCTGTTTTTT. Its translation is CASSLLRLERGASNTGELFF.

In this sample, this clonotype turned up many times. The J gene is TRBJ2-5, the V gene TRBV20-1, with TRBD1 matching 9 bases. Trimming took 6 bases from V and 2 from J; bases not matched to a gene: 10. This CDR3 is 15 amino acids long. Germline-derived CDR1 and CDR2 are DFQATT and SNEGSKA (reference sequence). The CDR3 coding sequence is TGCAGTGCCAAGAGGACAGGGGACCCACAAGAGACCCAGTACTTC. Amino acid sequence: CSAKRTGDPQETQYF.

In this sample, this clonotype turned up many times. The chain recombines TRBV30 with TRBJ1-2; no reliable D call. Germline V lookup: CDR1 GTSNPN, CDR2 SVGIG (reference sequence). V shed 8 bases and J shed 7 bases, with 8 bases lying between them. This CDR3 region has 9 residues. The CDR3 DNA is TGTGCCCTCCGGGGTGGCTACACCTTC. This codes for CALRGGYTF.

This clonotype was detected ten times or more. The rearrangement joins TRBV5-1 to TRBJ1-2; perhaps TRBD1 as D (5 bases). Germline V lookup: CDR1 SGHRS, CDR2 YFSETQ. V lost 3 bases and J 4 bases, leaving 13 bases between the germline ends. This CDR3 contains 14 residues. The CDR3 sequence: CASSYGGRTYGYTF. The CDR3 DNA reads TGCGCCAGCAGCTATGGGGGACGGACCTATGGCTACACCTTC. Full variable domain (remainder filled in from reference TRBV5-1 and TRBJ1-2): KAGVTQTPRYLIKTRGQQVTLSCSPISGHRSVSWYQQTPGQGLQFLFEYFSETQRNKGNFPGRFSGRQFSNSRSEMNVSTLELGDSALYLCASSYGGRTYGYTFGSGTRLTVV.

This clonotype has ten or more counts. The V and J genes are TRBV6-5 and TRBJ1-5; the match to TRBD1 covers 8 bases. Trimming took 6 bases from V and 5 from J; bases not matched to a gene: 9. Germline CDR1 and CDR2: MNHEY and SVGAGI. CDR3 length equals 15 residues. The DNA for the CDR3 is TGTGCCAGCAGAGGACAGGGAGGAACGGATCAGCCCCAGCATTTT. Translation: CASRGQGGTDQPQHF.

This clonotype is classed as medium-sized. This chain links TRBV28 with TRBJ2-1, with 12 bases aligning to TRBD2. The length of the CDR3 is 15 residues. Germline V gene lookup returns CDR1 MDHEN and CDR2 SYDVKM. V lost 5 bases and J lost 5; bases outside the gene matches: 4. In DNA, the CDR3 is TGTGCCAGCAGTCGCACTAGCGGGAGGAACAATGAGCAGTTCTTC. Amino acids: CASSRTSGRNNEQFF.

This clonotype was seen at least ten times. A much bigger clone sits one base away, suggesting this may be a read error. V usage is TRBV5-1 and J usage is TRBJ1-2, with D perhaps TRBD1 (5 bases). This CDR3 comprises 15 residues. The germline gives CDR1 SGHRS, CDR2 YFSETQ. The CDR3 here is CASSFQGFPTYGYNF. CDR3 in DNA: TGCGCCAGCAGCTTCCAGGGTTTCCCCACCTATGGCTACAACTTC. Looking up the rest from reference TRBV5-1 and TRBJ1-2 gives the full variable domain: KAGVTQTPRYLIKTRGQQVTLSCSPISGHRSVSWYQQTPGQGLQFLFEYFSETQRNKGNFPGRFSGRQFSNSRSEMNVSTLELGDSALYLCASSFQGFPTYGYNFGSGTRLTVV.

This clonotype is medium-sized (0.01 to 0.1%) by share. V is TRBV6-5 and J is TRBJ2-7, with D uncertain. The germline CDR1 and CDR2 sequences are MNHEY and SVGAGI. Trimming cost V 0 bases and J 7 bases, with 16 bases left between them. This CDR3 contains 15 residues. Here the CDR3 DNA reads TGTGCCAGCAGTTACTCTCCCGGACCTGGCAGTGAGCAGTACTTC. Translated, it gives CASSYSPGPGSEQYF.

Many counts were recorded for this clonotype. The V call is TRBV28, the J call TRBJ2-7; tentatively, D is TRBD2 (5 bases). Germline V CDR1 and CDR2: MDHEN, SYDVKM. This CDR3 region has 15 residues. Trimming removed 6 bases at V and 0 bases at J, with 15 bases between. The CDR3 sequence: CASSDTSGSSYEQYF. The CDR3 coding sequence is TGTGCCAGCAGCGACACGAGCGGAAGCTCCTACGAGCAGTACTTC.

This clonotype was seen repeatedly, ten times or more. The chain uses TRBV12-3 or TRBV12-4 and TRBJ1-2; the D gene is possibly TRBD1 (5 bases). Trimming left V 3 bases short and J 4 bases short, with 12 bases between. There are 14 residues in the CDR3. Here the CDR3 DNA reads TGTGCCAGCAGTTTTCACAGGAGCGGCTATGGCTACACCTTC. The encoded protein is CASSFHRSGYGYTF.

V and J are TRBV30 and TRBJ2-2; D not certain. The CDR3 sequence is 14 residues long. The germline V and J ends were trimmed by 0 bases and 3 bases, with 8 bases remaining between them. Germline CDR1 GTSNPN, CDR2 SVGIG (reference sequence). Written as DNA, the CDR3 is TGTGCCTGGAGTGTATCATCTTACACCGGGGAGCTGTTTTTT. This gives the protein CAWSVSSYTGELFF. Full variable domain (missing parts from reference TRBV30 and TRBJ2-2): SQTIHQWPATLVQPVGSPLSLECTVEGTSNPNLYWYRQAAGRGLQLLFYSVGIGQISSEVPQNLSASRPQDRQFILSSKKLLLSDSGFYLCAWSVSSYTGELFFGEGSRLTVL.